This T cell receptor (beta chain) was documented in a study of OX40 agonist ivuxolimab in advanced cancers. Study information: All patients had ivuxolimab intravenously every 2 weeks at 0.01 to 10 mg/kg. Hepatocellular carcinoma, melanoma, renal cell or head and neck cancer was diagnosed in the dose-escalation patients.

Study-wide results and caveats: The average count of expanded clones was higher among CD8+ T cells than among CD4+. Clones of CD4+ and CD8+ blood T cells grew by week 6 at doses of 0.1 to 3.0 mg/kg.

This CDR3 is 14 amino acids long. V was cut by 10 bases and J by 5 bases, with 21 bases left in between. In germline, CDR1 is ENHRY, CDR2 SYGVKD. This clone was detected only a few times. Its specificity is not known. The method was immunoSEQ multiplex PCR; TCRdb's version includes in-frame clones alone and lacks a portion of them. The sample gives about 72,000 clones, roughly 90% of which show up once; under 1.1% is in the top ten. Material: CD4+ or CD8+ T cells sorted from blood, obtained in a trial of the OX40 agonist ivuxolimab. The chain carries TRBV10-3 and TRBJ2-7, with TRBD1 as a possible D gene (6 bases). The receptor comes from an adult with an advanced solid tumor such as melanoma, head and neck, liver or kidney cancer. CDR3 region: CATAGRVGGNEQYF. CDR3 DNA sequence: TGTGCCACCGCCGGACGAGTAGGGGGTAACGAGCAGTACTTC.